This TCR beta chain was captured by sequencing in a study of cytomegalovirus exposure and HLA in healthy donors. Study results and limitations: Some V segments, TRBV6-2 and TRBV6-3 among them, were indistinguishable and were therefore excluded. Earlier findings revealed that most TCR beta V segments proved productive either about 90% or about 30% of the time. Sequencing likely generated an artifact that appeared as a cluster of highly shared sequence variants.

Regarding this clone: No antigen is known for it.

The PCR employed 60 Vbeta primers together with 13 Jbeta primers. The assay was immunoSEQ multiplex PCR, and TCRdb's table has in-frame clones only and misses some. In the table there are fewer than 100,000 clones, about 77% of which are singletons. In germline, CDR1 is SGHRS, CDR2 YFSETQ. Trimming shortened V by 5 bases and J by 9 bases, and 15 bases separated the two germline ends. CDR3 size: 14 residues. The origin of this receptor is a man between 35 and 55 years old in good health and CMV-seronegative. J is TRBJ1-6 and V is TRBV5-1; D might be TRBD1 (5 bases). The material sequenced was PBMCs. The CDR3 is CASSPGGGVSPLHF. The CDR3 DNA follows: TGCGCCAGCAGTCCCGGGGGGGGTGTTTCACCCCTCCACTTT.